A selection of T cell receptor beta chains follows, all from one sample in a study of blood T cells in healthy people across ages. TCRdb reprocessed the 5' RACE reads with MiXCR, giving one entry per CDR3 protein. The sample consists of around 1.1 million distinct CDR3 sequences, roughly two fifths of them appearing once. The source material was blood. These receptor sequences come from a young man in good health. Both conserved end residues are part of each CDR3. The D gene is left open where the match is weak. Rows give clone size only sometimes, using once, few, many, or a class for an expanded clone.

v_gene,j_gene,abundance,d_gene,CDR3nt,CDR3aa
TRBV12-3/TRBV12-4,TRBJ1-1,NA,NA,TGTGCCAGCAGTTTCGGGGCCCGAACTGAAACTTTCTTT,CASSFGARTETFF
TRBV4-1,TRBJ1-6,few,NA,TGCGCCAGCGAGCCATACGAGGGGATCTATAATTCACCCCTCCACTTT,CASEPYEGIYNSPLHF
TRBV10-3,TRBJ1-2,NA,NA,TGTGCCATCAGCGGGACAAGGTATGGCTACACCTTC,CAISGTRYGYTF
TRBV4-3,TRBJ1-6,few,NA,TGCGCCAGCAGCCAAGTTGAGGGGAATGGTTCACCCCTCCACTTT,CASSQVEGNGSPLHF
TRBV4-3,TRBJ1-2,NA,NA,TGCGCCAGCAGCCGCAACCGAGGTGATCGCTACACCTTC,CASSRNRGDRYTF
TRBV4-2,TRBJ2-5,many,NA,TGTGCCAGCAGCCAAGATCTTGAGACCCAGTACTTC,CASSQDLETQYF
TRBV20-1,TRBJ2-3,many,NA,TGCAGTGCCATTACTTCGTTGGGGGGGGCCATAGATACGCAGTATTTT,CSAITSLGGAIDTQYF
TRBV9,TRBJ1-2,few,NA,TGTGCCAGCAGCGTAGGAAACACCGACAGCGCTTTTCTGGGTGGCTACACCTTC,CASSVGNTDSAFLGGYTF
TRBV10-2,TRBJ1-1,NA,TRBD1,TGCGCCAGCAGGATGACAGGGGCTGAAGCTTTCTTT,CASRMTGAEAFF
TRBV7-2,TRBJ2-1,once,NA,TGTGCCAGCAGCCCGAATTGGGTTTACAATGAGCAGTTCTTC,CASSPNWVYNEQFF
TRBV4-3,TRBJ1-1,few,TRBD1,TGCGCCAGCAGCCAAGGGACAGGGACAATGGCTGAAGCTTTCTTT,CASSQGTGTMAEAFF
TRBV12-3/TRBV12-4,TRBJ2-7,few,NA,TGTGCCAGCAGTTTGACGGCAGCCGTCTCCTACGAGCAGTACTTC,CASSLTAAVSYEQYF
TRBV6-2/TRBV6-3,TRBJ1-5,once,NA,TGTGCCAGCAGCCTGGACACCCCACGGCCCCAGCATTTT,CASSLDTPRPQHF
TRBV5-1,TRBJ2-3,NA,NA,TGCGCCAGCAGCTTGAATTCAGGGGGGAGCACAGATACGCAGTATTTT,CASSLNSGGSTDTQYF
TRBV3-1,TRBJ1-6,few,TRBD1,TGTGCCACCAGGACAGGACAGACCAATTCACCCCTCCACTTT,CATRTGQTNSPLHF
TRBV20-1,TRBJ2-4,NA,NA,TGCAGTGCTAGAGACGCAACTAAAAACATTCAGTACTTC,CSARDATKNIQYF
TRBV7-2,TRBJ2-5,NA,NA,TGTGCCAGCAGCTTAGACAGGGATGGGACCCAGTACTTC,CASSLDRDGTQYF
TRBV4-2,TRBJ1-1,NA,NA,TGTGCCAGCAGCCAAGTGGGGAGACAGGCGAACACTGAAGCTTTCTTT,CASSQVGRQANTEAFF
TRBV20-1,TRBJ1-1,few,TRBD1,TGCAGTGCTAGAACAATCCCAGGGGACAGGGGGGTGAACACTGAAGCTTTCTTT,CSARTIPGDRGVNTEAFF
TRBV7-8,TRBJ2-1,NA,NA,TGTGCCAGCGGGGACTTGTCCTACAATGAGCAGTTCTTC,CASGDLSYNEQFF
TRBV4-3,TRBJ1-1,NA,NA,TGCGCCAACAGCCAAGGTGGGAGAGGAATCGCTGAAGCTTTCTTT,CANSQGGRGIAEAFF
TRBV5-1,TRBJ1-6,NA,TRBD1,TGCGCCAGCAGCTTGTCCTCGGACAGGAAGTATTCACCCCTCCACTTT,CASSLSSDRKYSPLHF
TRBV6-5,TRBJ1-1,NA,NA,TGTGCCAGCAGTTACATCCAGGCCACTGAAGCTTTCTTT,CASSYIQATEAFF
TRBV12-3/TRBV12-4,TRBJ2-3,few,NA,TGTGCCAGCAGCTACGCCCTCTTTCAGTATTTT,CASSYALFQYF
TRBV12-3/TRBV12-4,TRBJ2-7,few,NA,TGTGCCAGCAGTTTATTCGGGGGTTCCTACAATGAGCAGTACTTC,CASSLFGGSYNEQYF
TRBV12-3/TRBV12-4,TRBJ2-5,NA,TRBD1,TGTGCCAGCAGCATAGGACAGGGGCACTACAATGAGCAGTACTTC,CASSIGQGHYNEQYF
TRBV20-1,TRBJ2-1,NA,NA,TGCAGTGCTAGGACCTCGGAGACCCAGTTCTTC,CSARTSETQFF
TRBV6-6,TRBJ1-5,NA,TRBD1,TGTGCCAGCAGGGACAGGTTTGGCAATCAGCCCCAGCATTTT,CASRDRFGNQPQHF
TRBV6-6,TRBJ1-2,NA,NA,TGTGCCAGCAGTTACTCGCGCGGGGGCGGGAATGGCTACACCTTC,CASSYSRGGGNGYTF
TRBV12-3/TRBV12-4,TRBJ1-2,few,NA,TGTGCCAGCAGTCCGACAGGTGCCTGGAGCTACACCTTC,CASSPTGAWSYTF
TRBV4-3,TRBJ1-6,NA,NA,TGCGCCAGCAGCAGGGCCCCGGGACAAGTTAATTCACCCCTCCACTTT,CASSRAPGQVNSPLHF
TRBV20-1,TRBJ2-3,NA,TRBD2,TGCAGTGCTAGAGATCCAGCGGGGGGGCAGGGAGATACGCAGTATTTT,CSARDPAGGQGDTQYF
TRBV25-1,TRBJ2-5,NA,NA,TGTGCCAGAGCTCGAGAGACCCAGTACTTC,CARARETQYF
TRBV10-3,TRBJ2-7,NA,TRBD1,TGTGCCATCAGTGCTGAGGGACAGGGAGGAGACGAGCAGTACTTC,CAISAEGQGGDEQYF
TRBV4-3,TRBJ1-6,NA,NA,TGCGCCAGCAGCCAAGATATTTATAATTCACCCCTCCACTTT,CASSQDIYNSPLHF
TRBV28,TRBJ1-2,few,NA,TGTGCCAGCAGATCAACAGGGTTCCGGTATGGCTACACCTTC,CASRSTGFRYGYTF
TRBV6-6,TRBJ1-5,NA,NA,TGTGCCAGCAGTTATTGGGGGGACGGTAAACAGCCCCAGCATTTT,CASSYWGDGKQPQHF
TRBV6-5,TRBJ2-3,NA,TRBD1,TGTGCCAGCAGCTCAGACAGGGAACTTGTGACAGATACGCAGTATTTT,CASSSDRELVTDTQYF
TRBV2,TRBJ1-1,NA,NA,TGTGCCAGCGGCCGGGCCATTGAGGACACTGAAGCTTTCTTT,CASGRAIEDTEAFF
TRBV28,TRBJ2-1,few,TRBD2,TGTGCCAGCACAAGCGGGGGACAATACAATGAGCAGTTCTTC,CASTSGGQYNEQFF
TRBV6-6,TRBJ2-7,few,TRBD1,TGTGCCAGCAGTTACTCGGGACAGGATTACGAGCAGTACTTC,CASSYSGQDYEQYF